This TCR beta chain was sequenced during a study of shared clonotypes between healthy human individuals. About the study: Two female and three male donors aged 18 to 49 were enrolled.

Trimming took off 5 bases at V and 8 bases at J, with 15 bases between the two ends. The CDR3 spans 14 residues. Germline-derived CDR1 and CDR2 are SEHNR and FQNEAQ (reference sequence). On sorted subsets, replicate PCRs used 200 to 250 ng DNA, or around 30,000 T cell genomes. The data were produced by immunoSEQ multiplex PCR, yet TCRdb's version contains in-frame clones alone and is incomplete. Among about 580,000 clones listed, roughly 98% were seen once. Naive CD8 cells lacked CD45RO, underwent positive selection for CCR7 and left out terminally differentiated effector memory CD45RA+ cells. The rearrangement joins TRBV7-9 to TRBJ1-4; D is perhaps TRBD1 (6 bases). The sequenced material came from naive CD8+ T cells sorted from blood. This clonotype originated in a man aged 25-45 years in good health. CDR3 DNA sequence: TGTGCCAGCAGCGGTACAGGGTTTTTGGAAAAACTGTTTTTT. The encoded protein is CASSGTGFLEKLFF.